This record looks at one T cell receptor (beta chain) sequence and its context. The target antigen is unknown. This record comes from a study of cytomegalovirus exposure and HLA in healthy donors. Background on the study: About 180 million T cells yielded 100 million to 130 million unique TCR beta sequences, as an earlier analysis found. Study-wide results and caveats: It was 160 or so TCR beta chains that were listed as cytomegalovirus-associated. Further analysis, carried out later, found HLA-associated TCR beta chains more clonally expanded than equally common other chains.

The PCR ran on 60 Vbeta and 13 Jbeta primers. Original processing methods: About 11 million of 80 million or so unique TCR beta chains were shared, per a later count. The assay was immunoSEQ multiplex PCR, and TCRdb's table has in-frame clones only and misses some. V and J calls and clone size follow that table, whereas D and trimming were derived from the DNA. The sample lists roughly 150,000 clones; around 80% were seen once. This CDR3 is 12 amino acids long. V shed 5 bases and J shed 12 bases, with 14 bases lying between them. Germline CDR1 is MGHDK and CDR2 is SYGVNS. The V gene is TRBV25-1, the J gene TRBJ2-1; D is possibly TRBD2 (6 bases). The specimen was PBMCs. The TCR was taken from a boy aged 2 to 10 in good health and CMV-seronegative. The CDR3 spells CASSRETSGQFF. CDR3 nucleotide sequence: TGTGCCAGCAGTCGGGAGACTAGTGGGCAGTTCTTC.